The present T cell receptor (beta chain) was sequenced within a study of cytomegalovirus exposure and HLA in healthy donors. Points from the study as a whole: There were reportedly fewer N-insertions in an Asian-associated ancestry cluster than the roughly 700-donor mean, in a later analysis.

This clone occurred once. Its antigen remains unidentified. The PCR contained 60 Vbeta and 13 Jbeta primers. Original handling: Approximately 11 million of the about 80 million unique TCR beta chains counted in a later analysis were shared. TCRdb's copy holds only in-frame clones and misses some; the assay was immunoSEQ multiplex PCR. V, J and clone size are those of that table, while D and trimming were read from the DNA. The data contain 180,000 or so clones, 60% to 85% of them singletons. The clonotype originates from a male donor in good health and CMV-seronegative. The specimen sequenced was PBMCs.

The CDR3 DNA sequence: TGTGCCAGCAGTCTCCCTTCCTCCTACGAGCAGTACTTC. Translated: CASSLPSSYEQYF. The chain joins TRBV6-6 to TRBJ2-7; D is undetermined. Germline loops: CDR1 MNHNY, CDR2 SVGAGI (reference sequence). The CDR3 totals 13 residues. The germline V and J ends were trimmed by 5 bases and 0 bases, with 8 bases remaining between them.